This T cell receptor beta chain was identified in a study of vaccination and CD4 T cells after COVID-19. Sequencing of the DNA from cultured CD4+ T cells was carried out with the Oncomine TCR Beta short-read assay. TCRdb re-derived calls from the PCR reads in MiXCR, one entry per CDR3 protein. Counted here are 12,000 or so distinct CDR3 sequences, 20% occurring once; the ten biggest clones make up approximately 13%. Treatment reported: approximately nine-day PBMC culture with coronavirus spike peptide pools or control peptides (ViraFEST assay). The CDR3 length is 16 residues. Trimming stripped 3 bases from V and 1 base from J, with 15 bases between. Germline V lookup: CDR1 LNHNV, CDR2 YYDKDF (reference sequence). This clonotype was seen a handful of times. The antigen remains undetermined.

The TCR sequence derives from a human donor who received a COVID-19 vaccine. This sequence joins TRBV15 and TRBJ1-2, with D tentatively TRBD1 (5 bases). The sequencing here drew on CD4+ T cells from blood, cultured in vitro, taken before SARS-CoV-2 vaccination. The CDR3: CATSRERDSFNYGYTF. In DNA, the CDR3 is TGTGCCACCAGCAGGGAACGCGACAGTTTTAACTATGGCTACACCTTC.